A selection of T cell receptor beta chains follows, all from one sample in a study of blood T cell repertoires in COVID-19. Measured with immunoSEQ multiplex PCR; TCRdb has only the in-frame clones, and not every one. Counted here are over 300,000 clones, approximately 90% occurring once; the ten biggest clones make up 9.5%. Sequencing input: PBMCs or T cells enriched from blood (not recorded which). Receptors were obtained from a woman aged 40 to 50 who had recovered from COVID-19. Each CDR3 is given with its conserved first and last residue. Each record gives: D gene, clone size, V gene, J gene, CDR3 DNA, CDR3 protein. The D gene is left open where the match is weak. Not all rows give a size; the values are once, few, many and, for expanded clones, a class.

d_gene: -; abundance: -; v_gene: TRBV25-1; j_gene: TRBJ1-2; CDR3nt: TGTGCCAGCAGGGGGCAGGGCCCCAGATGGTATGGCTACACCTTC; CDR3aa: CASRGQGPRWYGYTF
d_gene: -; abundance: -; v_gene: TRBV18; j_gene: TRBJ1-3; CDR3nt: TGTGCCAGCTCACCAAGAGGTAGGCCGGCGCTCTCTGGAAACACCATATATTTT; CDR3aa: CASSPRGRPALSGNTIYF
d_gene: -; abundance: -; v_gene: TRBV9; j_gene: TRBJ1-5; CDR3nt: TGTGCCAGCAGCGTAGGGCAGTCCAATCAGCCCCAGCATTTT; CDR3aa: CASSVGQSNQPQHF
d_gene: TRBD1; abundance: few; v_gene: TRBV7-8; j_gene: TRBJ2-2; CDR3nt: TGTGCCAGCAGCTTAGCGACAGGGGTGACCGGGGAGCTGTTTTTT; CDR3aa: CASSLATGVTGELFF
d_gene: -; abundance: -; v_gene: TRBV7-9; j_gene: TRBJ2-1; CDR3nt: TGTGCCAGCAGCTTTGCGGGGGCCCTCTCCTACAATGAGCAGTTCTTC; CDR3aa: CASSFAGALSYNEQFF
d_gene: -; abundance: -; v_gene: TRBV7-2; j_gene: TRBJ2-7; CDR3nt: TGTGCCAGCAGCTCCCAGGGACTCGGCAGCGGGCCTACCTACGAGCAGTACTTC; CDR3aa: CASSSQGLGSGPTYEQYF
d_gene: -; abundance: -; v_gene: TRBV7-8; j_gene: TRBJ2-2; CDR3nt: TGTGCCAGCAGCTTTTATAGGGGGGGCTATACCGGGGAGCTGTTTTTT; CDR3aa: CASSFYRGGYTGELFF
d_gene: TRBD2; abundance: once; v_gene: TRBV7-2; j_gene: TRBJ2-1; CDR3nt: TGTGCCAGCAGCTTAGGCGCGGGGGGCGCCCCCGGTTACAATGAGCAGTTCTTC; CDR3aa: CASSLGAGGAPGYNEQFF
d_gene: TRBD1; abundance: -; v_gene: TRBV9; j_gene: TRBJ1-1; CDR3nt: TGTGCCAGCAGCGTATTGGGACAGGGGGACACTGAAGCTTTCTTT; CDR3aa: CASSVLGQGDTEAFF
d_gene: -; abundance: -; v_gene: TRBV7-3; j_gene: TRBJ2-1; CDR3nt: TGTGCCAGCAGCTTAGGTTCAGGGCGGAGTAATGAGCAGTTCTTC; CDR3aa: CASSLGSGRSNEQFF
d_gene: TRBD1; abundance: -; v_gene: TRBV19; j_gene: TRBJ2-1; CDR3nt: TGTGCCAGTAGCAACCGGGACAGGGGGATCAATGAGCAGTTCTTC; CDR3aa: CASSNRDRGINEQFF
d_gene: -; abundance: -; v_gene: TRBV18; j_gene: TRBJ1-1; CDR3nt: TGTGCCAGCTTAGGGGGAAGGACGGGGAACACTGAAGCTTTCTTT; CDR3aa: CASLGGRTGNTEAFF
d_gene: -; abundance: -; v_gene: TRBV7-2; j_gene: TRBJ1-1; CDR3nt: TGTGCCAGCAGAAAGGGAGGTTTGAAAAACACTGAAGCTTTCTTT; CDR3aa: CASRKGGLKNTEAFF
d_gene: -; abundance: -; v_gene: TRBV10-2; j_gene: TRBJ1-5; CDR3nt: TGCGCCAGCAGTGAGTCGTATAGCAATCAGCCCCAGCATTTT; CDR3aa: CASSESYSNQPQHF
d_gene: -; abundance: -; v_gene: TRBV9; j_gene: TRBJ2-1; CDR3nt: TGTGCCAGCAGCACAACCGCGGGGACTTCCCTCGATGAGCAGTTCTTC; CDR3aa: CASSTTAGTSLDEQFF
d_gene: -; abundance: -; v_gene: TRBV10-3; j_gene: TRBJ1-2; CDR3nt: TGTGCCATCGCAGATACCGGGACACAATATGGCTACACCTTC; CDR3aa: CAIADTGTQYGYTF
d_gene: TRBD2; abundance: -; v_gene: TRBV28; j_gene: TRBJ2-3; CDR3nt: TGTGCCAGCATCAATAGCGGGAGGGTTCAGCATACGCAGTATTTT; CDR3aa: CASINSGRVQHTQYF
d_gene: TRBD1; abundance: -; v_gene: TRBV11-2; j_gene: TRBJ1-3; CDR3nt: TGTGCCAGCAACAATAAACAGGGGGCGAGGGACACCATATATTTT; CDR3aa: CASNNKQGARDTIYF
d_gene: TRBD1; abundance: -; v_gene: TRBV15; j_gene: TRBJ2-1; CDR3nt: TGTGCCACCAGCAGAGATAGTCAGGGGGCGCGCAATGAGCAGTTCTTC; CDR3aa: CATSRDSQGARNEQFF
d_gene: -; abundance: -; v_gene: TRBV6-1; j_gene: TRBJ2-7; CDR3nt: TGTGCCAGCAGTGATGGTGGAGGAGGGGCCGGCGAGCAGTACTTC; CDR3aa: CASSDGGGGAGEQYF
d_gene: -; abundance: -; v_gene: TRBV29-1; j_gene: TRBJ2-7; CDR3nt: TGCAGCGTCGTCGTTACAGGGCCCCTGGAGCAGTACTTC; CDR3aa: CSVVVTGPLEQYF
d_gene: -; abundance: -; v_gene: TRBV6-5; j_gene: TRBJ2-3; CDR3nt: TGTGCCAGCAGTTACGAACGGTCTGCAGATACGCAGTATTTT; CDR3aa: CASSYERSADTQYF
d_gene: TRBD1; abundance: -; v_gene: TRBV6-5; j_gene: TRBJ2-7; CDR3nt: TGTGCCAGCAGTTCCACAGGGGTGTTTTCGTCCTACGAGCAGTACTTC; CDR3aa: CASSSTGVFSSYEQYF
d_gene: TRBD1; abundance: -; v_gene: TRBV2; j_gene: TRBJ2-1; CDR3nt: TGTGCCAGCAATAACAGGGGTCCCAATGAGCAGTTCTTC; CDR3aa: CASNNRGPNEQFF
d_gene: TRBD1; abundance: once; v_gene: TRBV24-1; j_gene: TRBJ2-7; CDR3nt: TGTGCCACCAGTGACCCGGGACAGGGCGGCGAGCAGTACTTC; CDR3aa: CATSDPGQGGEQYF
d_gene: -; abundance: -; v_gene: TRBV7-2; j_gene: TRBJ1-5; CDR3nt: TGTGCCAGCAGCCAAGGACAGTATCAGCCCCAGCATTTT; CDR3aa: CASSQGQYQPQHF
d_gene: TRBD2; abundance: -; v_gene: TRBV24-1; j_gene: TRBJ2-7; CDR3nt: TGTGCCACCAGTGATTTGCAGAGGACTAGCGGGAGAATCAGCAACGAGCAGTACTTC; CDR3aa: CATSDLQRTSGRISNEQYF
d_gene: -; abundance: -; v_gene: TRBV4-3; j_gene: TRBJ1-2; CDR3nt: TGCGCCAGCAGCCAAGAAACCCGGTCGGGCTACACCTTC; CDR3aa: CASSQETRSGYTF
d_gene: TRBD1; abundance: -; v_gene: TRBV18; j_gene: TRBJ1-2; CDR3nt: TGTGCCAGCTCACCCATAGGACAGGGGGAGAACTATGGCTACACCTTC; CDR3aa: CASSPIGQGENYGYTF
d_gene: -; abundance: -; v_gene: TRBV9; j_gene: TRBJ2-2; CDR3nt: TGTGCCAGCAGCGTTGACCCGAGACACAGCACCGGGGAGCTGTTTTTT; CDR3aa: CASSVDPRHSTGELFF
d_gene: TRBD1; abundance: -; v_gene: TRBV9; j_gene: TRBJ1-1; CDR3nt: TGTGCCAGCAGCGTAGACCCGGGACAGGGAAGGATTAACACTGAAGCTTTCTTT; CDR3aa: CASSVDPGQGRINTEAFF
d_gene: TRBD1; abundance: -; v_gene: TRBV2; j_gene: TRBJ1-1; CDR3nt: TGTGCCAGCGACAGGGCACTTACCGAAGCTTTCTTT; CDR3aa: CASDRALTEAFF
d_gene: TRBD1; abundance: -; v_gene: TRBV5-8; j_gene: TRBJ2-1; CDR3nt: TGTGCCAGCAGCCCGAGGGACAGGGGAAACAATGAGCAGTTCTTC; CDR3aa: CASSPRDRGNNEQFF